What follows are 20 T cell receptor beta chains derived from one specimen sequenced in a study of siplizumab effects on memory and regulatory T cells. Profiling relied on immunoSEQ multiplex PCR, and the TCRdb table lists in-frame clones only, not all of them. The data hold 75,000 to 100,000 clones, with over 90% observed a single time. Source material: non-Treg CD4+ T cells sorted from blood. All receptors derive from a human donor in good health.

V and J are TRBV30 and TRBJ1-2; D remains ambiguous. CDR1 is GTSNPN and CDR2 is SVGIG in the germline V gene (reference sequence). V lost 2 bases and J 2 bases, leaving 15 bases between the germline ends. The CDR3 is 15 residues long. The DNA for the CDR3 is TGTGCCTGGAGTCGTAAAGGCAGAGTCAACTATGGCTACACCTTC. Translation: CAWSRKGRVNYGYTF.

The V gene is TRBV19, the J gene TRBJ1-5; TRBD1 agrees at 7 bases. After removal of 2 bases from V and 6 bases from J, the junction contained 10 bases not matched to a gene. The CDR3 covers 16 residues. Germline CDR1 LNHDA, CDR2 SQIVND (reference sequence). CDR3 in DNA: TGTGCCAGTAGTATATACGGGACAGCGGAGGGTCAGCCCCAGCATTTT. It translates to CASSIYGTAEGQPQHF.

This chain links TRBV28 with TRBJ1-3; weak D call: TRBD1 (5 bases). CDR3 size: 14 residues. Trimming pared 7 bases from V and 1 base from J, leaving 11 bases between. Germline V gives CDR1 MDHEN, CDR2 SYDVKM. Here the CDR3 reads CASTWGVSGNTIYF. In DNA, the CDR3 is TGTGCCAGCACTTGGGGGGTTTCTGGAAACACCATATATTTT.

J is TRBJ2-7 and V is TRBV6-5, with 12 bases aligning to TRBD1. The germline V gene has CDR1 MNHEY and CDR2 SVGAGI. Trimming at V came to 5 bases and at J to 5 bases, leaving 7 bases not matched to a gene. The CDR3 extends over 15 amino acids. The CDR3 loop reads CASSRPGQGADEQYF. The CDR3 DNA sequence: TGTGCCAGCAGTCGCCCGGGACAGGGGGCGGACGAGCAGTACTTC.

The chain joins TRBV5-8 to TRBJ2-1, with D tentatively TRBD1 (5 bases). The length of the CDR3 is 15 residues. Per germline, CDR1 SGHTS and CDR2 YDEGEE. V lost 2 bases and J 7 bases, leaving 16 bases between the germline ends. CDR3 bases: TGTGCCAGCAGCTTTGGGCAGGGCCCCCGGAATGAGCAGTTCTTC. Protein: CASSFGQGPRNEQFF.

The rearrangement uses TRBV7-2 and TRBJ2-2; D is perhaps TRBD2 (6 bases). Trimming removed 5 bases at V and 5 bases at J, with 15 bases between. This CDR3 is built from 15 residues. Germline CDR1 SGHTA, CDR2 FQGNSA. DNA for the CDR3: TGTGCCAGCAGCCGTCAACTAGCTCGAACCGGGGAGCTGTTTTTT. The encoded protein is CASSRQLARTGELFF.

The chain links TRBV28 to TRBJ1-6; tentative D call: TRBD1 (6 bases). Trimming took 6 bases from V and 11 from J, leaving 11 bases between them. The CDR3 totals 12 residues. In germline, CDR1 is MDHEN, CDR2 SYDVKM. This CDR3 is CASRSDRAPLHF. The CDR3, as DNA: TGTGCCAGCAGGTCGGACAGAGCACCCCTCCACTTT.

The rearrangement joins TRBV7-2 to TRBJ2-1; the D is unclear. Germline loops: CDR1 SGHTA, CDR2 FQGNSA. Between the trimmed V and J ends, which lost 5 bases and 6 bases, there was a span of 14 bases. The CDR3 has 14 residues. The CDR3 nucleotides read TGTGCCAGCAGCCCCTCGGCTAGTCTCAATGAGCAGTTCTTC. It specifies CASSPSASLNEQFF.

This sequence joins TRBV5-1 and TRBJ2-3; 7 bases fit TRBD2. Trimming took 4 bases from V and 0 from J; bases not matched to a gene: 14. The germline gives CDR1 SGHRS, CDR2 YFSETQ. The CDR3 has 18 amino acids. For the CDR3, the DNA is TGCGCCAGCAGCACGGCCCCGCGGGGGATCTCTAGCACAGATACGCAGTATTTT. Encoded protein: CASSTAPRGISSTDTQYF.

The chain uses TRBV9 and TRBJ1-3; the D is unclear. Trimming removed 4 bases at V and 0 bases at J, with 11 bases between. There are 15 residues in the CDR3. Germline assignment: CDR1 SGDLS and CDR2 YYNGEE. In DNA form, the CDR3 reads TGTGCCAGCAGCTACGAAGACCGCTCTGGAAACACCATATATTTT. Its protein is CASSYEDRSGNTIYF.

The chain uses TRBV28 and TRBJ2-5; no firm D call. V was trimmed by 6 bases and J by 2 bases, leaving 4 bases between them. Germline CDR1 reads MDHEN; CDR2 reads SYDVKM. There are 11 residues in the CDR3. The CDR3 DNA reads TGTGCCAGCAGATCACAAGAGACCCAGTACTTC. Its translation: CASRSQETQYF.

The V gene is TRBV7-3, the J gene TRBJ2-2; D is uncertain. The CDR3 totals 13 residues. Trimming removed 8 bases at V and 5 bases at J, with 12 bases between. Germline CDR1 is SGHTA and CDR2 is FQGTGA. CDR3 DNA sequence: TGTGCCAGCCGGACGGATGGAACCGGGGAGCTGTTTTTT. Its protein product is CASRTDGTGELFF. Based on the CDR3 plus reference TRBV7-3 and TRBJ2-2, the full variable domain is GAGVSQTPSNKVTEKGKYVELRCDPISGHTALYWYRQSLGQGPEFLIYFQGTGAADDSGLPNDRFFAVRPEGSVSTLKIQRTERGDSAVYLCASRTDGTGELFFGEGSRLTVL.

V gene TRBV6-1 combines with J gene TRBJ1-6; maybe TRBD1 (5 bases). Germline loops: CDR1 MNHNS, CDR2 SASEGT. V shed 10 bases and J shed 12 bases, with 19 bases lying between them. The CDR3 has 13 amino acids. CDR3 bases: TGTGCCACCCTTTACGCGAGGGGAGGACCCCTCCACTTT. It is translated as CATLYARGGPLHF.

The gene calls are TRBV7-9 and TRBJ2-2; D is possibly TRBD1 or TRBD2 (5 bases each). The CDR3 has 13 residues. The V and J ends lost 3 bases and 8 bases respectively, with 10 bases between them. Per the germline V gene, CDR1 is SEHNR and CDR2 is FQNEAQ (reference sequence). CDR3 protein: CASSFRGAGELFF. In DNA, the CDR3 is TGTGCCAGCAGCTTCCGAGGGGCTGGGGAGCTGTTTTTT.

The chain recombines TRBV7-2 with TRBJ1-2; 10 positions agree with TRBD1. V was pared by 6 bases and J by 8 bases, with 12 bases of the junction left unmatched. The germline V gene encodes CDR1 SGHTA and CDR2 FQGNSA. This CDR3 has 15 residues. CDR3: CASRFPGTGAAGYTF. The DNA of the CDR3 is TGTGCCAGCAGATTTCCCGGGACAGGGGCGGCGGGCTACACCTTC.

For the CDR3, the DNA is TGTGCCAGCTCACCCTTTGACAGGGAAGAGACCCAGTACTTC. Translation gives CASSPFDREETQYF. This chain connects TRBV18 to TRBJ2-5; 7 bases are shared with TRBD1. This CDR3 contains 14 residues. The germline gives CDR1 KGHSH, CDR2 LQKENI. V gave up 3 bases and J gave up 3 bases; unmatched junction bases: 4.

V usage is TRBV5-1 and J usage is TRBJ1-4; D gene unclear. CDR1 is SGHRS and CDR2 is YFSETQ in the germline V gene. This CDR3 is 16 amino acids long. The V and J ends lost 1 base and 8 bases respectively, with 18 bases between them. The CDR3 DNA is TGCGCCAGCAGCTTGAGCTTCGGGGAAGGAAAGGAAAAACTGTTTTTT. It codes for CASSLSFGEGKEKLFF.

The J gene is TRBJ1-5, the V gene TRBV19, with D possibly being TRBD1 (5 bases). The germline V and J ends were trimmed by 3 bases and 3 bases, with 12 bases remaining between them. Germline-derived CDR1 and CDR2 are LNHDA and SQIVND (reference sequence). CDR3 length: 15 amino acids. Written as DNA, the CDR3 is TGTGCCAGTAGTATCGATGGCAGGGTCAATCAGCCCCAGCATTTT. Translating it yields CASSIDGRVNQPQHF.

CDR3 protein: CASSSQAPLDTQYF. The CDR3 DNA follows: TGTGCCAGCAGTTCCCAGGCTCCGTTAGATACGCAGTATTTT. The chain uses TRBV28 and TRBJ2-3; no clear D gene. CDR1 and CDR2 from the germline V gene are MDHEN and SYDVKM. V lost 4 bases to trimming and J lost 5 bases, with 13 bases between them. This CDR3 comprises 14 residues.

The chain joins TRBV19 to TRBJ1-4; 9 bases fit TRBD1. This CDR3 region has 12 residues. Trimming cost V 7 bases and J 8 bases; bases outside gene matches: 2. Germline loops: CDR1 LNHDA, CDR2 SQIVND (reference sequence). The CDR3 region is CASNDRGEKLFF. The DNA of the CDR3 is TGTGCCAGTAACGACAGGGGGGAAAAACTGTTTTTT.